This T cell receptor beta chain emerged from a study of spatial heterogeneity in lung cancer (dated by TCRdb to between 2018 and 2021). Context from the whole study: Samples were obtained from approximately 72 patients with early-stage, untreated non-small cell lung cancer from the lung TRACERx cohort. Follow-up PBMC samples were sequenced whenever available, with a median time to follow-up of approximately 25 months after resection. Beta-chain transcripts were consistently detected in greater numbers than alpha-chain transcripts, which likely reflected higher beta-chain transcript abundance. In the raw uncorrected reads, each unique combination of TCR and UMI appeared more than ten times on average. In non-small cell lung cancer, the study quantitatively compared TCR alpha and beta repertoires across several tumor regions, matched nontumor lung, and blood. TCR repertoire features were related to nonsynonymous mutation counts determined by whole-exome sequencing of tumor tissue. Both alpha and beta chains were TCR-sequenced in 200 to 250 tumor regions, 64 matched nontumor lung samples and more than 50 PBMC samples obtained at surgery.

Results the study describes overall, beyond this receptor: Only 14 patients were included in comparisons of baseline and follow-up blood repertoires. Ubiquitous expanded tumor TCRs were detected in blood more often at tumor resection than at routine follow-up. Confirming at a functional level the hypothesis that regional TCRs recognize regional mutations was considered to require additional single-cell paired TCR alpha and beta sequencing.

The library relied on 5' RACE. The instrument was a NextSeq 500. The TCR library protocol attached a unique molecular identifier to each TCR cDNA molecule to allow correction of PCR and sequencing errors. The paper's data handling went like this. TCR identification, UMI-based error correction and CDR3 extraction were all carried out with Decombinator tools. Expanded TCRs were defined as those above a frequency of 2 per 1,000, corresponding to the top 1% of the tumor frequency distribution. Each repertoire was subsampled 100 times to 5,000 TCRs, after which Renyi diversity was computed with the R vegan package. CDR3 similarity networks were constructed using string-kernel similarity of amino acid triplets, with links drawn between CDR3s whose pairwise similarity was above 0.82. TCRdb handled the public reads itself, with Q25 trimming in fastp and clone calling in MiXCR, and kept productive beta chains. Identical CDR3 proteins give one entry, which carries the most common genes and DNA. TCRdb's processing, not the authors' own work, is the source of the V and J calls. The sample table records about 94,000 distinct CDR3 sequences; 19% of these occur just once. The top ten clonotypes cover about a fifth of the sample.

A note on this clonotype: This receptor's antigen is unknown. No base qualities exist here, and no much larger clone lies one base off it.

The sample's time point, from its label and the paper: blood at routine non-recurrence follow-up after resection. Whole RNA extracted from tumor and nontumor lung tissue, or from cryopreserved PBMC samples, was used for TCR sequencing without cell sorting. Only patients for whom sufficient RNA was available from at least two tumor regions were selected for TCR sequencing. The sequence was obtained from a male donor with early-stage non-small cell lung cancer. The sequenced sample was PBMCs, obtained at follow-up.

The nucleotides read TGCGCCAGCACGGATGCCGATAATTCACCCCTCCACTTT. It codes for CASTDADNSPLHF. This receptor chain uses TRBV5-1 and TRBJ1-6; the D gene remains uncertain. The CDR3 spans 13 residues, from the cysteine through the phenylalanine. Kept here is only the CDR3 DNA, which spans 39 bases and is read in frame from base 1. Deletion took 6 bases off V and 5 bases off J, with a span of 9 bases between the germline ends. The germline V gene encodes CDR1 SGHRS and CDR2 YFSETQ.